This T cell receptor (beta chain) was captured by sequencing in a study of CD8 T cell repertoires and HIV-1 epitope variants. Study-wide background: Each of Twenty-five Gag and Nef epitope peptides stimulated a separate culture. Study-level points and caveats: Eight or nine antigen-specific TCR beta clonotypes were found; five to seven seemed cross-reactive to variants.

This clone was found a few times. What it binds is not known. Trimming left V 2 bases short and J 4 bases short, with 11 bases between. CDR1 is MNHEY, CDR2 SMNVEV, per germline (reference sequence). The CDR3 runs 14 residues. Sequencing of TCR beta CDR3 used immunoSEQ survey depth. The table came from immunoSEQ multiplex PCR; TCRdb's copy has only in-frame clones and leaves some out. The table includes some 5,000 clones, around 60% detected once. Sequences were obtained from cultured CD8+ T cells derived from PBMCs. The chain has TRBV27 and TRBJ1-1; TRBD1 is a possible D gene (5 bases). This receptor was taken from a male donor with HIV. The chain's CDR3 is CASSLGGESTEAFF. In nucleotides, the CDR3 is TGTGCCAGCAGTTTAGGGGGGGAAAGCACTGAAGCTTTCTTT.